Listed here are 24 T cell receptor beta chains from one sample, sequenced in a study of blood T cell repertoires in COVID-19. This table comes from immunoSEQ multiplex PCR, and its TCRdb copy is limited to in-frame clones, with some not included. The sample has 150,000 to 200,000 clones, 70% to 90% seen once. The sample was peripheral blood. These receptor sequences come from a man aged 18 to 29 who had recovered from COVID-19.

In its sample, this clone was seen once. This chain connects TRBV27 to TRBJ2-3; 7 positions match TRBD2. The CDR3 is 16 amino acids. V shed 6 bases, J shed 7 bases, and the junction held 16 bases outside the gene matches. Per the germline V gene, CDR1 is MNHEY and CDR2 is SMNVEV (reference sequence). The DNA of the CDR3 is TGTGCCAGCAGCGCCATGGGAGGGGCGGGTGGAAATACGCAGTATTTT. Translating it yields CASSAMGGAGGNTQYF.

The V gene is TRBV10-3, the J gene TRBJ2-5; 8 bases align to TRBD1. The CDR3 covers 14 residues. The ends lost 5 bases at V and 4 bases at J; junction bases unmatched: 6. Germline V lookup: CDR1 ENHRY, CDR2 SYGVKD. DNA for the CDR3: TGTGCCATCAGTACGGGACAGGATATAGAGACCCAGTACTTC. Translating it yields CAISTGQDIETQYF.

This clone came up once. The V gene is TRBV28, the J gene TRBJ2-7; maybe TRBD1 (5 bases). CDR1 and CDR2 (germline): MDHEN, SYDVKM. The CDR3 loop spans 14 amino acids. V gave up 3 bases and J gave up 1 base, with 10 bases separating them. The CDR3 DNA reads as TGTGCCAGCAGTTTTGGCAGGGCTTCCTACGAGCAGTACTTC. Translating it yields CASSFGRASYEQYF. Using reference TRBV28 and TRBJ2-7 for the parts outside the CDR3, the full variable domain is DVKVTQSSRYLVKRTGEKVFLECVQDMDHENMFWYRQDPGLGLRLIYFSYDVKMKEKGDIPEGYSVSREKKERFSLILESASTNQTSMYLCASSFGRASYEQYFGPGTRLTVT.

The rearrangement uses TRBV5-1 and TRBJ2-7; 7 bases are shared with TRBD2. Germline trimming cut 2 bases from V and 6 bases from J; bases unmatched to any gene: 8. The germline V gene encodes CDR1 SGHRS and CDR2 YFSETQ. The CDR3 is made up of 14 amino acids. The CDR3: CASSLPAGVGEQYF. CDR3 nucleotide sequence: TGCGCCAGCAGCTTACCGGCGGGGGTTGGCGAGCAGTACTTC.

The chain is built from TRBV5-4 and TRBJ2-5; TRBD2 matches 7 bases. Germline loops: CDR1 SGHNT, CDR2 YYREEE (reference sequence). The CDR3 spans 15 residues. V trimming: 2 bases; J trimming: 5 bases; junction bases outside the gene matches: 9. Here the CDR3 DNA reads TGTGCCAGCAGCTTAGGACGTCGGGGAGGGGAGACCCAGTACTTC. This encodes CASSLGRRGGETQYF.

The gene calls are TRBV29-1 and TRBJ1-1; 10 bases are shared with TRBD1. This CDR3 is built from 15 residues. CDR1 SQVTM and CDR2 ANQGSEA come from the germline V gene. V was clipped by 3 bases and J by 0 bases; unmatched bases: 4. The CDR3 DNA reads TGCAGCGTTGATGGGACAGGGGACATGAACACTGAAGCTTTCTTT. It yields the protein CSVDGTGDMNTEAFF. Combining the CDR3 with reference TRBV29-1 and TRBJ1-1 gives the whole variable domain SAVISQKPSRDICQRGTSLTIQCQVDSQVTMMFWYRQQPGQSLTLIATANQGSEATYESGFVIDKFPISRPNLTFSTLTVSNMSPEDSSIYLCSVDGTGDMNTEAFFGQGTRLTVV.

The chain employs TRBV6-1 and TRBJ2-1; TRBD2 agrees at 7 bases. Germline V CDR1 and CDR2: MNHNS, SASEGT. This CDR3 comprises 13 residues. J was trimmed by 8 bases and V by 6 bases; bases with no gene match: 7. CDR3 nucleotide sequence: TGTGCCAGCAGCCCCGGACTAGTTTATGAGCAGTTCTTC. Its translation is CASSPGLVYEQFF.

The V call is TRBV10-3, the J call TRBJ1-1; TRBD1 matches 7 bases. V lost 9 bases and J lost 0; bases outside the gene matches: 7. CDR1 is ENHRY and CDR2 is SYGVKD in the germline V gene. CDR3 size: 14 residues. The CDR3 DNA is TGTGCCATTAGGACAGGCCCGATGAACACTGAAGCTTTCTTT. Protein product: CAIRTGPMNTEAFF.

The V gene is TRBV5-1, the J gene TRBJ2-5; 11 nucleotides align to TRBD2. The trim removed 4 bases at V and 7 bases at J, leaving 6 bases unmatched. The CDR3 runs to 14 residues. Germline CDR1 and CDR2: SGHRS and YFSETQ. DNA of the CDR3: TGCGCCAGCAGCCCCGGGACTAGCGGCAGGACCCAGTACTTC. The encoded protein is CASSPGTSGRTQYF.

This sequence joins TRBV9 and TRBJ2-3, with D maybe TRBD2 (6 bases). Trimming took off 3 bases at V and 3 bases at J, with 17 bases between the two ends. Germline lookup yields CDR1 SGDLS and CDR2 YYNGEE. The CDR3 has 16 amino acids. In DNA form, the CDR3 reads TGTGCCAGCAGCGCAACCGCCGGCGGGACGACAGATACGCAGTATTTT. The encoded protein is CASSATAGGTTDTQYF. Together with reference TRBV9 and TRBJ2-3, the CDR3 gives the full variable domain: DSGVTQTPKHLITATGQRVTLRCSPRSGDLSVYWYQQSLDQGLQFLIQYYNGEERAKGNILERFSAQQFPDLHSELNLSSLELGDSALYFCASSATAGGTTDTQYFGPGTRLTVL.

The gene calls are TRBV9 and TRBJ2-2, with unresolved D. CDR1 is SGDLS and CDR2 is YYNGEE in the germline V gene. This CDR3 comprises 15 residues. With 4 bases removed from V and 4 bases from J, the gap between germline ends came to 14 bases. The CDR3 DNA follows: TGTGCCAGCAGCACCCCCGGGTTGTCCACCGGGGAGCTGTTTTTT. Translated: CASSTPGLSTGELFF.

This chain joins TRBV9 and TRBJ1-3; TRBD1 aligns across 7 bases. V lost 0 bases and J lost 0; bases outside the gene matches: 9. CDR3 length equals 18 residues. CDR1 SGDLS and CDR2 YYNGEE come from the germline V gene. CDR3 bases: TGTGCCAGCAGCGTAGCCTGGAAGGGGGCGGCCTCTGGAAACACCATATATTTT. Encoded protein: CASSVAWKGAASGNTIYF.

This clone has only one observation. The chain recombines TRBV7-2 with TRBJ2-3; TRBD1 agrees at 7 bases. The CDR3 has 17 residues. Germline lookup yields CDR1 SGHTA and CDR2 FQGNSA. Unmatched junction bases numbered 11, after V lost 5 bases and J lost 0 bases. CDR3 region: CASSPDDRATSTDTQYF. Written as DNA, the CDR3 is TGTGCCAGCAGCCCCGATGACAGGGCCACTAGCACAGATACGCAGTATTTT.

This chain connects TRBV15 to TRBJ2-3, with TRBD2 identical over 9 bases. The CDR3 runs 16 residues. Trimming at V came to 2 bases and at J to 5 bases, leaving 8 bases not matched to a gene. Germline-derived CDR1 and CDR2 are LNHNV and YYDKDF (reference sequence). The DNA for the CDR3 is TGTGCCACCAGCAGACGGGGTAGCGGGAGCGTAGATACGCAGTATTTT. It translates to CATSRRGSGSVDTQYF.

This clone was seen a single time. The V gene is TRBV19, the J gene TRBJ1-2; 7 bases are shared with TRBD1. CDR1 is LNHDA and CDR2 is SQIVND in the germline V gene (reference sequence). After removal of 5 bases from V and 3 bases from J, the junction contained 3 bases not matched to a gene. The CDR3 spans 13 residues. CDR3 in DNA: TGTGCCAGTAGTGATCAGGGGGACTATGGCTACACCTTC. Amino acids: CASSDQGDYGYTF.

This clone has only one observation. This chain uses TRBV27 with TRBJ2-7; D perhaps matches TRBD2 (6 bases). The CDR3 is 14 amino acids. From germline, CDR1 is MNHEY and CDR2 SMNVEV (reference sequence). V lost 3 bases, J lost 0 bases, and 9 bases lay in between. CDR3 coding DNA: TGTGCCAGCAGTTTCGGGAGCCGCTCCTACGAGCAGTACTTC. It specifies CASSFGSRSYEQYF.

This clone was observed once. V and J are TRBV6-2 or TRBV6-3 and TRBJ2-2; 9 bases agree with TRBD1. The CDR3 consists of 16 residues. The V gene end was trimmed by 2 bases and the J gene end by 4 bases; junction bases not matched to a gene: 5. Germline V lookup: CDR1 MNHEY, CDR2 SVGEGT. CDR3: CASSYGGTGSTGELFF. DNA for the CDR3: TGTGCCAGCAGTTACGGCGGGACAGGGTCCACCGGGGAGCTGTTTTTT.

Notes on this clone: One end of the junction varies from germline; a read error may be responsible. Written as DNA, the CDR3 is TGTGCCAGCAGCCGGCGGGAGCACTACGCGCAGTACTTC. Translation gives CASSRREHYAQYF. The chain is built from TRBV5-6 and TRBJ2-7; 7 bases line up with TRBD2. The germline V gene encodes CDR1 SGHDT and CDR2 YYEEEE. This CDR3 has 13 amino acids.

Comment on this clone: The same CDR3 also results from other DNA sequences found in this sample. The genes are TRBV5-1 and TRBJ2-3, with TRBD2 identical over 11 bases. CDR1 is SGHRS, CDR2 YFSETQ, per germline. The ends lost 5 bases at V and 5 bases at J; junction bases unmatched: 4. CDR3 size: 14 residues. In nucleotides, the CDR3 is TGCGCCAGCAGAACTAGCGGGAGTGGAGATACGCAGTATTTT. This sequence encodes CASRTSGSGDTQYF.

The chain uses TRBV6-5 and TRBJ1-3, with 10 bases identical to TRBD1. The CDR3 sequence is 16 residues long. V was clipped by 4 bases and J by 4 bases; unmatched bases: 7. Germline assignment: CDR1 MNHEY and CDR2 SVGAGI. This CDR3 is CASSSSDRGAGNTIYF. The DNA of the CDR3 is TGTGCCAGCAGTTCCTCGGACAGGGGGGCCGGAAACACCATATATTTT.

This clone appeared once. J is TRBJ2-3 and V is TRBV7-6; a possible D gene is TRBD2 (5 bases). With 1 base removed from V and 4 bases from J, the gap between germline ends came to 12 bases. This CDR3 region has 15 residues. Germline CDR1 and CDR2: SGHVS and FNYEAQ. CDR3 nucleotides: TGTGCCAGCAGCTTAGGTCGGGGTAAGGCAGATACGCAGTATTTT. This gives the protein CASSLGRGKADTQYF.

This rearrangement joins TRBV6-2 or TRBV6-3 to TRBJ2-7; D might be TRBD1 (7 bases). Germline V gene sequence: CDR1 MNHEY, CDR2 SVGEGT. The CDR3 spans 16 residues. V was trimmed by 6 bases and J by 4 bases, leaving 22 bases between them. The CDR3 region is CASSGGSGQPWYEQYF. DNA of the CDR3: TGTGCCAGCAGCGGGGGCTCGGGACAGCCCTGGTACGAGCAGTACTTC.

CDR3 loop: CASSLKGGSTYNEQFF. The CDR3 DNA reads as TGTGCCAGCAGCTTAAAGGGCGGGAGTACCTACAATGAGCAGTTCTTC. V and J are TRBV7-9 and TRBJ2-1; TRBD2 matches 7 bases. This CDR3 region has 16 residues. V dropped 2 bases and J dropped 2; count of bases not matched to a gene: 6. CDR1 and CDR2 from the germline V gene are SEHNR and FQNEAQ (reference sequence).

This rearrangement joins TRBV18 to TRBJ1-1, with D hard to call. There are 15 residues in the CDR3. Germline CDR1 KGHSH, CDR2 LQKENI. The V and J ends lost 1 base and 5 bases respectively, with 14 bases between them. CDR3 in amino acids: CASSPQTGSGTEAFF. The CDR3, as DNA: TGTGCCAGCTCACCACAGACGGGAAGCGGGACTGAAGCTTTCTTT.